This TCR beta chain was sequenced for a study of human T cells and chemical hapten exposure. Looking at the study overall: An area of 2 cm by roughly 2 cm on upper inner arm skin received 2% DPC for sensitization. The cohort included alopecia areata under or over 50% scalp, totalis and universalis. Study results and limitations: Counts of TCRs above 1 in 1000 frequency stayed unchanged with DPC sensitization. More PT1 expanded TCRs went with higher patch test scores.

Germline V gene data show CDR1 as SQVTM and CDR2 as ANQGSEA. The CDR3 is made up of 13 amino acids. V lost 5 bases and J lost 0, with 10 bases in between. The sample holds a few counts of this clonotype. Its antigen is as yet unknown. TCRdb passed the RACE reads through MiXCR, listing each CDR3 protein once. The table records around 92,000 distinct CDR3 sequences, 11% of them present only once. The time point here: pre-sensitization, week 0. Noted treatment: therapeutic diphenylcyclopropenone sensitization with weekly scalp DPC. The receptor was isolated from a woman in her sixties or seventies with alopecia areata. Some clones in this sample may be carry-over from other donors' samples. The sequenced sample was whole blood, obtained in connection with sensitization to the hapten diphenylcyclopropenone (DPC). The chain is built from TRBV29-1 and TRBJ1-2; unclear D gene. CDR3: CSVRTDTNYGYTF. CDR3 nucleotides: TGCAGCGTTCGGACTGACACTAACTATGGCTACACCTTC.